This T cell receptor beta chain was captured by sequencing in a study of cytomegalovirus exposure and HLA in healthy donors. As for the study in general: A prior study identified approximately 120 million unique TCR beta sequences from roughly 180 million T cells.

PCR primers comprised 60 Vbeta and 13 Jbeta primers. Libraries were prepared by immunoSEQ multiplex PCR; TCRdb keeps only in-frame clonotypes and omits some of them. The sample lists 150,000 to 200,000 clones; about 76% were seen once. This CDR3 region has 16 residues. The V end was cut by 5 bases, the J end by 5 bases, with 18 bases between. Germline values: CDR1 LNHDA, CDR2 SQIVND (reference sequence). Donors counted as nominally healthy when sampled, yet unrecorded immune exposures were likely. Whole-study results and caveats: Reportedly, TCR beta sequences accurately predicted HLA-A and HLA-B alleles in most subjects.

Concerning this clone itself: Its antigen is unidentified.

Specimen: PBMCs. The TCR sequence derives from a male donor in good health and CMV-seropositive. The chain links TRBV19 to TRBJ2-2, with D perhaps TRBD1 (5 bases). DNA for the CDR3: TGTGCCAGTAGTCCCAACCCAGGGTGGGGAACCGGGGAGCTGTTTTTT. Translating gives CASSPNPGWGTGELFF.